These T cell receptor beta chains were read from a single sample in a study of blood T cell repertoires in COVID-19. Measured with immunoSEQ multiplex PCR; TCRdb has only the in-frame clones, and not every one. The data show around 700,000 clones, with about 90% seen just once and 0.2% to 0.3% held by the top ten. Sample: peripheral blood. Receptors were obtained from a woman aged 18 to 35 with acute or convalescent COVID-19. The CDR3 runs from the conserved cysteine through the conserved F or W. The order of the fields is J gene, V gene, CDR3 protein.

>TRBJ2-2|TRBV27
CASTTSGVPGELFF
>TRBJ2-7|TRBV19
CATQGFRDRGYEQYF
>TRBJ1-6|TRBV9
CASSVRDRESPLHF
>TRBJ2-7|TRBV7-7
CASSLGRSYEQYF
>TRBJ2-1|TRBV3-1/TRBV3-2
CASSQELESPSNEQFF
>TRBJ1-2|TRBV24-1
CATSDPRWYGYTF
>TRBJ2-5|TRBV20-1
CSASFRDQETQYF
>TRBJ2-5|TRBV14
CASSPLDRGRRETQYF
>TRBJ1-1|TRBV5-1
CASSLAEGLNTEAFF
>TRBJ1-4|TRBV25-1
CASSRPGVGEKLFF
>TRBJ2-4|TRBV19
CASSADRTKNIQYF
>TRBJ2-7|TRBV7-2
CASSLAGTVLSYEQYF
>TRBJ2-7|TRBV11-2
CASSPLGGARSYEQYF
>TRBJ1-1|TRBV24-1
CATSDNSQGNTEAFF
>TRBJ2-3|TRBV28
CASSLLAGNTDTQYF
>TRBJ1-2|TRBV5-1
CASGDSDYGYTF
>TRBJ2-7|TRBV11-1
CASTGVNSYEQYF
>TRBJ1-2|TRBV5-6
CASSDPGHKIYGYTF
>TRBJ1-1|TRBV4-2
CASSQDLVAEAFF
>TRBJ2-7|TRBV3-1/TRBV3-2
CASSQGGLYEQYF
>TRBJ1-2|TRBV11-2
CASSSRGTEYGYTF
>TRBJ1-6|TRBV27
CASTRRDREDSPLHF
>TRBJ2-3|TRBV5-1
CASSLPADTQYF
>TRBJ1-2|TRBV19
CASSPDQNNYGYTF
>TRBJ1-1|TRBV6-5
CASSYRGGGTEAFF
>TRBJ2-7|TRBV9
CASSVVGASYEQYF
>TRBJ2-2|TRBV5-1
CASSLTPGQGSGELFF
>TRBJ2-5|TRBV5-1
CASSLAPGEETQYF
>TRBJ1-2|TRBV2
CASSLNINYGYTF
>TRBJ1-2|TRBV28
CASNKYRVGYTF
>TRBJ2-1|TRBV11-3
CASSLGGLAGNPNEQFF
>TRBJ1-1|TRBV6-5
CASSPGGLPGTEAFF
>TRBJ1-6|TRBV7-2
CASSLITGNGNSPLHF
>TRBJ2-2|TRBV3-1/TRBV3-2
CASSLRSGGRSTGELFF